What follows describes a single T cell receptor beta chain. Antigen unknown. The sample originates from a study of T cells expressing NK-cell markers. Overall study context: Out of eight donors sequenced, seven tested HCMV-seropositive and the remaining one seronegative. General study findings and limits: Of the CD8+ T cells in roughly 6 donors, about 1.0-7.0% belonged to dominant NKG2C+ clonotypes.

TCRdb reprocessed the 5' RACE reads, with one entry per CDR3 protein and no DNA. This sample's table has a few hundred thousand distinct CDR3 sequences. CDR1 is MGHDK, CDR2 SYGVNS, per germline. The CDR3 loop spans 15 amino acids. The specimen was blood T cells: a sorted CD56 or NKG2C T cell subset, CD4+ or CD8+ T cells, or bulk PBMC T cells (not recorded which). This sequence joins TRBV25-1 and TRBJ1-2; the TCRdb D gene call, TRBD1, has no DNA to confirm it. The sequence came from a man aged 18 to 69 in good health. The CDR3 reads CASSDGQGPLLGYTF.